Each of the 21 T cell receptor beta chains below was sequenced from the same sample in a study of neurological immune-mediated disorders (dated by TCRdb to between 2018 and 2021). The library was produced with 5' RACE. The instrument was an Illumina HiSeq 2500. TCRdb redid the processing of the public reads, applying fastp at Q25 and MiXCR, and retained in-frame beta chains. CDR3 protein sequences are deduplicated, and each keeps its most common genes and DNA. The sample records tens of thousands of distinct CDR3 sequences, around 10% of which are singletons. The top ten constitute 6.6% of the sample. Sequenced material: PBMCs. The receptors here all came from a young woman with HTLV-1-associated myelopathy (HAM/TSP).

This clonotype was detected ten times or more. The chain carries TRBV7-2 and TRBJ1-1; D is perhaps TRBD1 (5 bases). The CDR3 runs to 15 residues. Trimming took off 1 base at V and 1 base at J, with 10 bases between the two ends. Per germline, CDR1 SGHTA and CDR2 FQGNSA. The CDR3 sequence is CASSLVGGGNTEAFF. The CDR3 DNA sequence: TGTGCCAGCAGCTTAGTTGGGGGGGGGAACACTGAAGCTTTCTTT.

In this sample, this clonotype turned up many times. The chain carries TRBV6-2 or TRBV6-3 and TRBJ2-7; 11 bases fit TRBD1. V lost 10 bases to trimming and J lost 5 bases; unmatched junction nucleotides: 25. Germline assignment: CDR1 MNHEY and CDR2 SVGEGT. This CDR3 has 19 residues. CDR3 DNA sequence: TGTGCCACAGAGACCCCAACCGGGACAGGGGGGATCTCGCGAAACGAGCAGTACTTC. This translates into CATETPTGTGGISRNEQYF.

This clonotype was detected ten times or more. The chain employs TRBV20-1 and TRBJ1-5; weak D call: TRBD1 (5 bases). The germline V gene has CDR1 DFQATT and CDR2 SNEGSKA (reference sequence). The CDR3 consists of 16 residues. V was shortened by 5 bases and J by 5 bases, with 22 bases between the two germline ends. CDR3 sequence reads: CSAGVRDGAYDQPQHF. CDR3 nucleotides: TGCAGTGCTGGGGTCCGGGACGGTGCATACGATCAGCCCCAGCATTTT.

This clonotype was detected many times. V is TRBV3-1 and J is TRBJ1-3, with 7 bases identical to TRBD1. CDR3 length equals 15 residues. Trimming cost V 4 bases and J 1 base; bases outside gene matches: 4. CDR1 LGHDT and CDR2 YNNKEL come from the germline V gene (reference sequence). As DNA, the CDR3 is TGTGCCAGCAGCCGGGACAGCAGATCTGGAAACACCATATATTTT. It encodes CASSRDSRSGNTIYF.

A note on this clonotype: An end of the junction differs from the germline gene, which may be a read error. V gene TRBV10-3 combines with J gene TRBJ1-1; D possibly corresponds to TRBD1 (5 bases). Germline V gives CDR1 ENHRY, CDR2 SYGVKD. This CDR3 region has 15 residues. The CDR3 loop reads CSISESTVKNTEAFF. CDR3 nucleotides: TGTTCCATCAGTGAGTCGACAGTGAAGAACACTGAAGCTTTCTTT.

This clonotype was observed at least ten times. The V gene is TRBV11-2, the J gene TRBJ2-3, with D uncertain. This CDR3 spans 12 amino acids. Trimming removed 5 bases at V and 2 bases at J, with 5 bases between. Germline V gene sequence: CDR1 SGHAT, CDR2 FQNNGV. CDR3 sequence (DNA): TGTGCCAGCAGCCATACCACAGATACGCAGTATTTT. Translation gives CASSHTTDTQYF.

This clonotype was detected ten times or more. This chain joins TRBV5-1 and TRBJ1-1; 7 bases align to TRBD1. J was trimmed by 1 base and V by 2 bases; bases with no gene match: 5. Germline CDR1 is SGHRS and CDR2 is YFSETQ. CDR3 length: 15 residues. This CDR3 is CASSLRQGTNTEAFF. The CDR3 DNA reads as TGCGCCAGCAGCTTACGACAGGGCACGAACACTGAAGCTTTCTTT.

This clonotype was seen many times. This rearrangement joins TRBV5-1 to TRBJ2-2; 7 bases map to TRBD2. V was pared by 3 bases and J by 4 bases, with 9 bases of the junction left unmatched. The CDR3 runs 16 residues. Germline V gene data show CDR1 as SGHRS and CDR2 as YFSETQ. In DNA, the CDR3 is TGCGCCAGCAGCTGGGGCCGGGGGGACGTCACCGGGGAGCTGTTTTTT. Amino acid sequence: CASSWGRGDVTGELFF.

At least ten counts were recorded for this clonotype. The chain combines TRBV6-5 with TRBJ1-4; TRBD1 aligns across 10 bases. The length of the CDR3 is 15 residues. V was pared by 6 bases and J by 8 bases, with 9 bases of the junction left unmatched. Germline V gene sequence: CDR1 MNHEY, CDR2 SVGAGI. This chain's CDR3 is CASSDRGPGGEKLFF. The CDR3 nucleotides read TGTGCCAGCAGCGACAGGGGGCCTGGAGGCGAAAAACTGTTTTTT.

This clonotype was seen at least ten times. This chain links TRBV10-3 with TRBJ2-1; 7 nucleotides match TRBD1. CDR3 size: 14 residues. CDR1 ENHRY and CDR2 SYGVKD come from the germline V gene. V shed 6 bases, J shed 6 bases, and the junction held 8 bases outside the gene matches. As DNA, the CDR3 is TGTGCCATCAGCCCAGGACAGGCGGGCAATGAGCAGTTCTTC. Its protein product is CAISPGQAGNEQFF.

Ten or more counts support this clonotype. This chain uses TRBV29-1 with TRBJ2-1, with D possibly matching TRBD2 (6 bases). Trimming shortened V by 4 bases and J by 5 bases, and 9 bases separated the two germline ends. This CDR3 is 12 amino acids long. CDR1 is SQVTM, CDR2 ANQGSEA, per germline. This CDR3 is CSVAGVDNEQFF. The CDR3 bases are TGCAGCGTTGCGGGAGTAGACAATGAGCAGTTCTTC.

This clonotype occurred many times. The chain recombines TRBV20-1 with TRBJ2-3; D is possibly TRBD1 (6 bases). CDR1 DFQATT and CDR2 SNEGSKA come from the germline V gene (reference sequence). This CDR3 comprises 14 residues. V was cut by 3 bases and J by 4 bases, with 14 bases left in between. CDR3 nucleotides: TGCAGTGCTAGGACGACAGGTGGTTCAGATACGCAGTATTTT. Its protein is CSARTTGGSDTQYF.

This clonotype was picked up many times. The chain recombines TRBV14 with TRBJ2-5; no clear D. The CDR3 consists of 16 residues. Trimming shortened V by 4 bases and J by 9 bases, and 24 bases separated the two germline ends. The germline CDR1 and CDR2 sequences are SGHDN and FVKESK. Here the CDR3 DNA reads TGTGCCAGCAGCCCGGACGGCTTCCTCACCAAAGGGTCCCAGTACTTC. It specifies CASSPDGFLTKGSQYF.

This clonotype was seen at least ten times. The chain uses TRBV7-6 and TRBJ2-2; D may be TRBD1 (6 bases). The length of the CDR3 is 17 residues. CDR1 SGHVS and CDR2 FNYEAQ come from the germline V gene. V lost 3 bases to trimming and J lost 1 base, with 15 bases between them. For the CDR3, the DNA is TGTGCCAGCAGCTTGTATGCCGACAGGCTGAACACCGGGGAGCTGTTTTTT. Translated: CASSLYADRLNTGELFF.

This clonotype was detected ten times or more. Its ends do not fully match the called genes, so a read error is possible. This chain connects TRBV20-1 to TRBJ1-2; weak D call: TRBD1 (6 bases). Germline values: CDR1 DFQATT, CDR2 SNEGSKA (reference sequence). CDR3 length equals 14 residues. The CDR3 sequence is CSARDRSLGGDHFF. The CDR3, as DNA: TGCAGTGCTAGAGATCGTTCTTTGGGGGGCGACCACTTCTTC.

The table lists this clonotype with many counts. The gene calls are TRBV20-1 and TRBJ2-3; 10 bases are a match to TRBD1. CDR3 size: 15 residues. Unmatched junction bases numbered 13, after V lost 7 bases and J lost 6 bases. Germline CDR1 DFQATT, CDR2 SNEGSKA (reference sequence). The CDR3, as DNA: TGCAGTGGCGTAACCGGGACAGGGGTTGGGGATACGCAGTATTTT. This sequence encodes CSGVTGTGVGDTQYF.

The chain has TRBV6-5 and TRBJ1-1, with D perhaps TRBD1 (6 bases). V lost 2 bases and J lost 4, with 11 bases in between. The CDR3 runs 14 residues. CDR1 MNHEY and CDR2 SVGAGI come from the germline V gene. The DNA for the CDR3 is TGTGCCAGCAGTTACGGAACAGGGACCACTGAAGCTTTCTTT. This gives the protein CASSYGTGTTEAFF.

The sample holds many counts of this clonotype. The V call is TRBV29-1, the J call TRBJ2-1; 13 bases are shared with TRBD2. V shed 2 bases and J 9 bases; nucleotides not matched to a gene: 10. Per germline, CDR1 SQVTM and CDR2 ANQGSEA. This CDR3 spans 16 amino acids. The DNA of the CDR3 is TGCAGCGTTGAACAAGGGGGACTAGCGGGGAGGGGTGAGCAGTTCTTC. It translates to CSVEQGGLAGRGEQFF.

This clonotype came up many times. This rearrangement joins TRBV2 to TRBJ2-1, with D possibly TRBD2 on 6 matching bases. This CDR3 has 15 amino acids. Per germline, CDR1 SNHLY and CDR2 FYNNEI. V lost 8 bases, J lost 1 base, and 15 bases lay in between. This chain's CDR3 is CASLHGTVSYNEQFF. The CDR3 coding sequence is TGTGCCAGCTTACACGGGACTGTGTCCTACAATGAGCAGTTCTTC.

At least ten counts were recorded for this clonotype. This chain joins TRBV20-1 and TRBJ1-3, with unresolved D. The germline V gene encodes CDR1 DFQATT and CDR2 SNEGSKA (reference sequence). The V end lost 3 bases, the J end lost 0 bases, and 3 bases lay between the germline ends. This CDR3 region has 12 residues. The CDR3 DNA reads as TGCAGTGCTAGGAGCTCTGGAAACACCATATATTTT. Translated, it gives CSARSSGNTIYF.

This clonotype was observed many times. This chain links TRBV3-1 with TRBJ1-2; D remains ambiguous. The CDR3 sequence is 13 residues long. Germline values: CDR1 LGHDT, CDR2 YNNKEL (reference sequence). The germline V and J ends were trimmed by 1 base and 8 bases, with 11 bases remaining between them. CDR3 DNA: TGTGCCAGCAGCCAAGCCTCACCGGGAGGCTACACCTTC. The encoded protein is CASSQASPGGYTF.